The present entry profiles one T cell receptor (beta chain) with its context. It has no known antigen specificity. Base qualities are not provided; no much larger clone lies one nucleotide away. Library method: the immunoSEQ multiplex PCR assay. For most patients, genomic DNA was isolated with the Qiagen DNeasy Blood and Tissue Kit and shipped frozen to Adaptive Biotechnologies for TCR sequencing. Adaptive Biotechnologies carried out high-throughput TCR-beta CDR3 sequencing of genomic DNA for most patients. Per the source publication's procedure: TCR sequencing data for some 19 patients were retrieved from Adaptive's ImmunoSEQ software; a few other patients were processed with MiXCR and VDJtools. To correct CD4 versus CD8 sorting errors, sequences present in both subsets at a frequency ratio below 5:1 were removed. CDR3 nucleotide sequences shared between donor and recipient were removed because their origin could not be assigned. At least 2-fold expansion over unstimulated cells and a minimum CFSE-low frequency of 0.002% (template counts) or 0.001% (read counts) were required for clones to be classified as alloreactive. Mappable clones were those detected in sequenced pre-transplant spleen, lymph node, or MLR CFSE-low populations of the donor or recipient. The cumulative frequency of alloreactive clones was calculated as a percentage of all sequences, weighted by copy number. As stored in TCRdb, this immuneACCESS dataset retains in-frame rearrangements with V and J assigned. A fraction of the clones does not appear; measured against another copy, unresolved V genes explain less than half of the discrepancy, and the remainder lacks a known reason. For V, J and clone size, that table is used; D and trimming come from the DNA. The table for this sample lists tens of thousands of clones; more than 85% of them were counted only once. The top ten clonotypes cover about 1.7% of the sample.

The data are from a study of graft-versus-host responses after intestinal transplantation (dated by TCRdb to about 2021). Study-level background: Recipients received multivisceral, liver-intestinal, or isolated intestinal transplants. Every recipient was given anti-thymocyte globulin induction, then maintenance tacrolimus and steroids for about 3 years. Alloreactive clones were identified by sequencing pre-transplant mixed lymphocyte reaction products and comparing these products with unstimulated pre-transplant donor and recipient T cells. Of the 20 to 25 intestinal transplant recipients enrolled in the cohort, one of whom was a retransplant, a few patients without pretransplant specimens were excluded. Rather than being sequenced by the commercial service, samples from a few later patients were sequenced in-house on an Illumina MiSeq and processed with MiXCR. A peak of at least 4% donor T cells among recipient peripheral blood mononuclear cells was the definition used for donor T cell macrochimerism. Bulk TCR-beta CDR3 sequencing was used to track graft-versus-host and host-versus-graft alloreactive T cell clones in the graft, circulation and bone marrow after intestinal transplantation.

A distance of 7 bases separates the germline ends of V and J, which lose 10 bases and 0 bases respectively. From the cysteine up to the phenylalanine, the CDR3 has a length of 12 residues. Only the CDR3 part of the read is kept: 36 bases, read in frame from the first base. CDR1 and CDR2 (SEHNR, FQNEAQ) derive from the germline V gene (reference sequence). The intended sense of this specimen's time point label: cells obtained before transplantation from donor or recipient. CD3+CD4+ and CD3+CD8+ populations were FACS-sorted from unstimulated pre-transplant donor and recipient cells taken from spleen or lymph nodes. Points the paper makes about the study in general: Early after transplant, declines in HvG clones were associated with peak levels of circulating GvH clones. Conclusions were limited by the relatively low number and heterogeneity of intestinal transplant patients. GvH clones turned up in recipient bone marrow, with some appearing earlier in ileal mucosa or blood, a pattern consistent with an intestinal mucosal origin. In patients with donor T cell macrochimerism, the allografts had high GvH to HvG T cell clonal ratios.

The receptor's source is a human donor who was the organ donor for an intestinal transplant. The rearrangement combines TRBV7-9 with TRBJ2-1; no D gene can be assigned with confidence. The specimen comprised unstimulated CD8+ T cells sorted from spleen or lymph node cells, sampled before transplant. The CDR3 amino acid sequence is: CAIGSSYNEQFF. At the DNA level, the sequence is TGTGCCATCGGTAGCTCCTACAATGAGCAGTTCTTC.